Given below is one TCR beta chain in context. Its specificity is not known. This sample is part of a study of somatic mutations in cytotoxic T cells in rheumatoid arthritis. Study-wide results and caveats: Age-matched healthy controls and rheumatoid arthritis patients had CD8+ T-cell clonality that did not differ significantly. The modest underrepresentation of TRBV07 observed in rheumatoid arthritis patients was not subjected to multiple-comparison adjustment.

CDR1 MGHRA and CDR2 YSYEKL come from the germline V gene. V was pared by 2 bases and J by 5 bases, with 15 bases between. This CDR3 has 16 amino acids. Assay: immunoSEQ multiplex PCR; the TCRdb copy retains only in-frame clones and omits some. The data hold around 20,000 clones, with approximately 78% observed a single time. The receptor was derived from an adult with rheumatoid arthritis. The chain employs TRBV4-1 and TRBJ2-2; D gene unclear. Sequencing input: CD8+ T cells sorted from blood. CDR3 bases: TGCGCCAGCAGCCAAAGGTACCCAGGCGAAACCGGGGAGCTGTTTTTT. Protein sequence: CASSQRYPGETGELFF.